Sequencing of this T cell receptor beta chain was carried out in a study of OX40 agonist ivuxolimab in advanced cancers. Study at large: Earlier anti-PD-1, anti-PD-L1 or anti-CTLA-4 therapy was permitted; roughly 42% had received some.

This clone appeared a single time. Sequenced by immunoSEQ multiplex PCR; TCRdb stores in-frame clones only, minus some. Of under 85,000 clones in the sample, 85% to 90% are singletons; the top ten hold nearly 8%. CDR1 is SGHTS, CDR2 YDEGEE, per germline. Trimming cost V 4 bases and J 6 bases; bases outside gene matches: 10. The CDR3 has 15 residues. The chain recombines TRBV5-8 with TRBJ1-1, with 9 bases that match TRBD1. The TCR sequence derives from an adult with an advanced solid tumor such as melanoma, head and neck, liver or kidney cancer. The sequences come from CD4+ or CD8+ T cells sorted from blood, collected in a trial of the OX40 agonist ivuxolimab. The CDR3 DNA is TGTGCCAGCAGCCGGATAAGGACAGGGGCTTCTGAAGCTTTCTTT. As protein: CASSRIRTGASEAFF.